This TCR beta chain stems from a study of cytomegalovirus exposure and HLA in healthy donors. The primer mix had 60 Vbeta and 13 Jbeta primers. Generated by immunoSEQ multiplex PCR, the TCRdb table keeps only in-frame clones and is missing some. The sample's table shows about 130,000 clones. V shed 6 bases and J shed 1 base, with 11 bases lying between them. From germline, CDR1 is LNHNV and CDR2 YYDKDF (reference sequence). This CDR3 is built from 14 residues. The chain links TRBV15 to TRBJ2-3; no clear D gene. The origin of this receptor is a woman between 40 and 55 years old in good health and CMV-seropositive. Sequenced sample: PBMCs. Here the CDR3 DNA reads TGTGCCACCAGGACTGGAGAAGGCACAGATACGCAGTATTTT. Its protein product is CATRTGEGTDTQYF.